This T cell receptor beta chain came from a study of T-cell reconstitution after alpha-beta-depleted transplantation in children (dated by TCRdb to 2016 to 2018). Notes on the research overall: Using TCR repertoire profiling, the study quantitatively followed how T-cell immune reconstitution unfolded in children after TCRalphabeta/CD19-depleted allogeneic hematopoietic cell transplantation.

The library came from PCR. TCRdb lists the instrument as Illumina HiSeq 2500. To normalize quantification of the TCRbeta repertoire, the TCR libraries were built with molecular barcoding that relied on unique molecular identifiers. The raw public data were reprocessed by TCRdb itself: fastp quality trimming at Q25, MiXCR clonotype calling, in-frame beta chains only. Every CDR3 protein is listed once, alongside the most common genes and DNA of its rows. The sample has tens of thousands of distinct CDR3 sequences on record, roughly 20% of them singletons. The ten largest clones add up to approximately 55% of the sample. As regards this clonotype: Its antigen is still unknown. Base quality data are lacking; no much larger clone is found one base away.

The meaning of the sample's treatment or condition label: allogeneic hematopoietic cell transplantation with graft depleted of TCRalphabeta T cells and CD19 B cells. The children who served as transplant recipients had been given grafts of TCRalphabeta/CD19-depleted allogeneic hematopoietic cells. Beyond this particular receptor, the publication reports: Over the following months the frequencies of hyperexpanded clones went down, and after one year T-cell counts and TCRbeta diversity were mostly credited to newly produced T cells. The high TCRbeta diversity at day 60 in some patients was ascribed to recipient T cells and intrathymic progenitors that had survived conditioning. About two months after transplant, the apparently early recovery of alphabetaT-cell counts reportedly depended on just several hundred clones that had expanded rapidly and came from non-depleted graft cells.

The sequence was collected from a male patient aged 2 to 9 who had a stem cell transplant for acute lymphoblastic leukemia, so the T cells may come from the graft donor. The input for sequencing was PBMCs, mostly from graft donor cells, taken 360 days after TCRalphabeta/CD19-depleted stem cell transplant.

The nucleotide sequence is given as TGTGCCAGCACCCTGCCCGGGCCCTCTGGGGCCAACGTCCTGACTTTC. It is translated as CASTLPGPSGANVLTF. The rearranged chain carries TRBV12-3 or TRBV12-4 and TRBJ2-6; the D gene remains uncertain. Trimming takes 7 bases from V and 0 bases from J, and the germline ends sit 13 bases apart. Measured from the cysteine to the phenylalanine, the CDR3 is 16 residues long. Only the CDR3 portion is preserved as DNA: 48 bases, with reading frame beginning at the first base.